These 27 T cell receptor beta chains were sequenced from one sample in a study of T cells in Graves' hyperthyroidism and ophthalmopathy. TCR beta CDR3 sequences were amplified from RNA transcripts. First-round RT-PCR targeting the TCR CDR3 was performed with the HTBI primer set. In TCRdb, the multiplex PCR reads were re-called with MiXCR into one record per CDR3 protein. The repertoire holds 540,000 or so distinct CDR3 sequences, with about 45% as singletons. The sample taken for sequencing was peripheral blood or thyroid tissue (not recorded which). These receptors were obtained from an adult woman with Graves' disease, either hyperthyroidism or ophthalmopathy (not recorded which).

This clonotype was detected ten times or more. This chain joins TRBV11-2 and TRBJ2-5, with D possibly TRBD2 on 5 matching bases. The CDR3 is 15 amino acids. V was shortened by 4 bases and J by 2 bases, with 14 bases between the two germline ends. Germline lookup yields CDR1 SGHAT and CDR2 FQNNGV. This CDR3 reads CASSSRGLEQETQYF. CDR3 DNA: TGTGCCAGCAGCTCCCGCGGGCTTGAACAAGAGACCCAGTACTTC.

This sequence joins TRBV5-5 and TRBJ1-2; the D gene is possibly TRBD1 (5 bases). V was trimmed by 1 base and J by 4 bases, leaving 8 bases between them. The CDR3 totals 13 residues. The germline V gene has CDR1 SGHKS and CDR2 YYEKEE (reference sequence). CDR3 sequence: CASSLTTAYGYTF. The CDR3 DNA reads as TGTGCCAGCAGCTTGACGACAGCCTATGGCTACACCTTC.

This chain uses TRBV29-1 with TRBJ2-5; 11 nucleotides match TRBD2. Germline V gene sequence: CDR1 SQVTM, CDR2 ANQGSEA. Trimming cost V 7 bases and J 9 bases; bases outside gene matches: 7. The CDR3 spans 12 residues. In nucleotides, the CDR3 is TGCAGCGGGGGACTAGCGGTTGAGGCCCAGTACTTC. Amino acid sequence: CSGGLAVEAQYF.

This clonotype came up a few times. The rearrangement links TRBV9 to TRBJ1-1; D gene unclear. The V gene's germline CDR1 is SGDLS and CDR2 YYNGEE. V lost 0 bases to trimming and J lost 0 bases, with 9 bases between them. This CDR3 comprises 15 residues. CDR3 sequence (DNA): TGTGCCAGCAGCGTAGCGGGAGGGATGAACACTGAAGCTTTCTTT. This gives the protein CASSVAGGMNTEAFF.

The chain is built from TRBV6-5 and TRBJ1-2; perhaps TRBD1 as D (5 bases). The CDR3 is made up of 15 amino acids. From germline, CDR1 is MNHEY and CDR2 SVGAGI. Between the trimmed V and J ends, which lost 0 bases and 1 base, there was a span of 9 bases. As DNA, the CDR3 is TGTGCCAGCAGTTACTCGACGGGACGTAACTATGGCTACACCTTC. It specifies CASSYSTGRNYGYTF.

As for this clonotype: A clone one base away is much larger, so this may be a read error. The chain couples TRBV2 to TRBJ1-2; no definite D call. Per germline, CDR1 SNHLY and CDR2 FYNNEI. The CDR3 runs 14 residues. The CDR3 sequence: CAGSVNGANYGYTF. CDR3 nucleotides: TGTGCCGGCAGTGTGAACGGAGCTAACTATGGCTACACCTTC.

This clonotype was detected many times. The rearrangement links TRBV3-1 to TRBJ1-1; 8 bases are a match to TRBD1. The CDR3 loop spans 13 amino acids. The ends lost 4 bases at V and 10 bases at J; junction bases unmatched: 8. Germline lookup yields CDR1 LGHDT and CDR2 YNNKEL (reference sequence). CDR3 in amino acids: CASSLQTGAAAFF. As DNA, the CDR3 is TGTGCCAGCAGCCTCCAGACAGGGGCGGCAGCTTTCTTT.

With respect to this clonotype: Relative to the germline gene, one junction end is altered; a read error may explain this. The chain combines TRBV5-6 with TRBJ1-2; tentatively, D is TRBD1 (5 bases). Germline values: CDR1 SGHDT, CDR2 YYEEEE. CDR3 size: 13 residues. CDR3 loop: CASSLVTGVGYIF. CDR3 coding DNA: TGTGCCAGCAGCTTGGTGACGGGGGTGGGCTACATCTTC.

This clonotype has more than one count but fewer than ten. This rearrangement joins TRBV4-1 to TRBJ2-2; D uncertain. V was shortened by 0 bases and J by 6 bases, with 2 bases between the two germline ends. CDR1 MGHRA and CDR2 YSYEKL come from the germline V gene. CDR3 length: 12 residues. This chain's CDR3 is CASSQEAGELFF. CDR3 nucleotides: TGCGCCAGCAGCCAAGAGGCCGGGGAGCTGTTTTTT.

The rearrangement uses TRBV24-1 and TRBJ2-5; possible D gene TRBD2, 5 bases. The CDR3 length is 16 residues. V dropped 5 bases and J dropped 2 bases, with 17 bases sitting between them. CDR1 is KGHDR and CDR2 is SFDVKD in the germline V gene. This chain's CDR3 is CATSAREGGAQETQYF. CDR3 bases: TGTGCCACCAGTGCTAGAGAGGGTGGAGCACAAGAGACCCAGTACTTC.

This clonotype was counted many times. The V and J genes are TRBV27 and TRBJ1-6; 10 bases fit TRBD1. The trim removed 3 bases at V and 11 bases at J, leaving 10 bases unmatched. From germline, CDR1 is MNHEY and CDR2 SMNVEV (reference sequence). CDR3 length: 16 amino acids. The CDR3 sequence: CASSLIGQGDLTPLHF. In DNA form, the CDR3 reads TGTGCCAGCAGTTTGATTGGACAGGGGGATTTGACACCCCTCCACTTT.

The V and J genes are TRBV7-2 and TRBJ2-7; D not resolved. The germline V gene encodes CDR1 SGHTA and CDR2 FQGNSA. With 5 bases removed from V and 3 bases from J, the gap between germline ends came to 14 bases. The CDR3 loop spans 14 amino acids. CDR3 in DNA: TGTGCCAGCAGCCCCCCCGGCCGCGGCTACGAGCAGTACTTC. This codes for CASSPPGRGYEQYF.

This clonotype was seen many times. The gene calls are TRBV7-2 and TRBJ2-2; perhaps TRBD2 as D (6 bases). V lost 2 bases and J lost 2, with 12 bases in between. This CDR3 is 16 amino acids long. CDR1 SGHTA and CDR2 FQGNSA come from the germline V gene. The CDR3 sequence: CASSLIPGLNTGELFF. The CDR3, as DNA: TGTGCCAGCAGCTTAATCCCGGGACTTAACACCGGGGAGCTGTTTTTT.

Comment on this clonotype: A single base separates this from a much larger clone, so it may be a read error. The CDR3 nucleotides read TGCGCCAGCAGCCTAAGACGGGGGACTGGAAACACCATATATTTT. Translation gives CASSLRRGTGNTIYF. The V call is TRBV4-1, the J call TRBJ1-3, with a possible D match to TRBD1 (5 bases). The ends were cut back, 4 bases at V and 2 bases at J, with 12 bases in the middle. CDR3 length equals 15 residues. CDR1 is MGHRA and CDR2 is YSYEKL in the germline V gene.

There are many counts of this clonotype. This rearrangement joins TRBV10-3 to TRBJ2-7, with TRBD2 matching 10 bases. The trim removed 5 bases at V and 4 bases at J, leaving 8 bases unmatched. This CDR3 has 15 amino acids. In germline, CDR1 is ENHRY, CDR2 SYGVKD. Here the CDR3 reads CAISSGLADGYEQYF. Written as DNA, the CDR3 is TGTGCCATCAGTTCCGGACTAGCGGACGGATACGAGCAGTACTTC.

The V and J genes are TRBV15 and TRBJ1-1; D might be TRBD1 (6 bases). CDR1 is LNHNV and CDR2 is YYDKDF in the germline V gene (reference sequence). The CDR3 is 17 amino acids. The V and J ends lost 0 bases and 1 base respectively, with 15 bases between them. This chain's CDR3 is CATSREITGFGNTEAFF. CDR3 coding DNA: TGTGCCACCAGCAGAGAAATAACAGGGTTTGGGAACACTGAAGCTTTCTTT.

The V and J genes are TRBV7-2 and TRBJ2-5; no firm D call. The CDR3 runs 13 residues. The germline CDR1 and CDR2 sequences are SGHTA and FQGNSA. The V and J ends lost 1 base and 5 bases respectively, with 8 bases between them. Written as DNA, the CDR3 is TGTGCCAGCAGCTTAGGGATTGGGGAGACCCAGTACTTC. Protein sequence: CASSLGIGETQYF.

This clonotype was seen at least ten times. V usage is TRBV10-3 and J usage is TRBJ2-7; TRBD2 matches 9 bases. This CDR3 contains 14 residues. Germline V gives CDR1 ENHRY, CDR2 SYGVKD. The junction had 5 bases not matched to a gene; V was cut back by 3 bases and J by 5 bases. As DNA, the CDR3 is TGTGCCATCAGTGACCAGCGGGAGGCGGACGAGCAGTACTTC. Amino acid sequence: CAISDQREADEQYF.

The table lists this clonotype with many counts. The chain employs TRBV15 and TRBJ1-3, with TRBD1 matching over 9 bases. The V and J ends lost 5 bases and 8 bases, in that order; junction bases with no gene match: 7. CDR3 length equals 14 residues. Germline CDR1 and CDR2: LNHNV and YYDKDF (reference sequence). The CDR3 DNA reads TGTGCCACCAGCCGGGACAGGGAGAGAGACACCATATATTTT. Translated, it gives CATSRDRERDTIYF. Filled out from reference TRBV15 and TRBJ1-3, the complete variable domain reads DAMVIQNPRYQVTQFGKPVTLSCSQTLNHNVMYWYQQKSSQAPKLLFHYYDKDFNNEADTPDNFQSRRPNTSFCFLDIRSPGLGDTAMYLCATSRDRERDTIYFGEGSWLTVV.

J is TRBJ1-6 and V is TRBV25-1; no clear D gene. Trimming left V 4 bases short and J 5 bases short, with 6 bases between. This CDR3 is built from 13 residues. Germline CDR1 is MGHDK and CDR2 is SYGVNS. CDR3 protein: CASSVHHNSPLHF. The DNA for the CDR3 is TGTGCCAGCAGTGTACACCATAATTCACCCCTCCACTTT.

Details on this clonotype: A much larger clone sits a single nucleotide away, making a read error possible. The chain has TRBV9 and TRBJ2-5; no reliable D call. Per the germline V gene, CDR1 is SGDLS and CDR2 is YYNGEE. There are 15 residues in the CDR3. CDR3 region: CASSPRPELQGTQYF. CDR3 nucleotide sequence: TGTGCCAGCAGCCCTAGGCCGGAACTTCAAGGGACCCAGTACTTC.

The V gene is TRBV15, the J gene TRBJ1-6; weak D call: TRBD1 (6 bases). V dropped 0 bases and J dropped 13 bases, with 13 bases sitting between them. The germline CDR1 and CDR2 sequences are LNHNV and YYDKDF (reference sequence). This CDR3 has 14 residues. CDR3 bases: TGTGCCACCAGCAGAGAGGAGATTGGGGGCCCCCTCCACTTT. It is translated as CATSREEIGGPLHF.

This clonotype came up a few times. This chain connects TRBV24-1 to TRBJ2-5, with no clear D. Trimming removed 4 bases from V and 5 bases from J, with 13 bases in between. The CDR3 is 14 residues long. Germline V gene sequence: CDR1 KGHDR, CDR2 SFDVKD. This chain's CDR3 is CATSDPSEWETQYF. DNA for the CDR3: TGTGCCACCAGTGACCCTTCAGAGTGGGAGACCCAGTACTTC.

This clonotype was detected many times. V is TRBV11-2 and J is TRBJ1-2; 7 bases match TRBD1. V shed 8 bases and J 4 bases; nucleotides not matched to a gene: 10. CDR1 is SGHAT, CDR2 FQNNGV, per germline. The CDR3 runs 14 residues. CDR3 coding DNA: TGTGCCAGCGCCATACCAGGGGGTGGCTATGGCTACACCTTC. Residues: CASAIPGGGYGYTF.

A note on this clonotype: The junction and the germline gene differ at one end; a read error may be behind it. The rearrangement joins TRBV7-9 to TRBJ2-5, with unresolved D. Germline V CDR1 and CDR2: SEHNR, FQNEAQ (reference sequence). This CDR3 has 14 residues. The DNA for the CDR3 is TGCGCCAGCAGCTTGAATGGGTTGCGGGAGACCCAGTACTTC. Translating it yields CASSLNGLRETQYF.

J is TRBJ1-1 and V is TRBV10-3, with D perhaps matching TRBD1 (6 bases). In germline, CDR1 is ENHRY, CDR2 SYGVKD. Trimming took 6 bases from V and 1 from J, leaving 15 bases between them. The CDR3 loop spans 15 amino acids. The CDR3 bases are TGTGCCATCAGCATACAGGGCGCGGAGAACACTGAAGCTTTCTTT. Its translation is CAISIQGAENTEAFF.

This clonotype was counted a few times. The CDR3 loop reads CASSPVGLGGNEKLFF. The DNA for the CDR3 is TGTGCCAGCAGCCCCGTTGGTTTGGGGGGCAATGAAAAACTGTTTTTT. The rearrangement joins TRBV4-2 to TRBJ1-4; D may be TRBD1 (6 bases). Germline V gives CDR1 LGHNA, CDR2 YNFKEQ. The CDR3 loop spans 16 amino acids. V gave up 4 bases and J gave up 5 bases, with 17 bases separating them.